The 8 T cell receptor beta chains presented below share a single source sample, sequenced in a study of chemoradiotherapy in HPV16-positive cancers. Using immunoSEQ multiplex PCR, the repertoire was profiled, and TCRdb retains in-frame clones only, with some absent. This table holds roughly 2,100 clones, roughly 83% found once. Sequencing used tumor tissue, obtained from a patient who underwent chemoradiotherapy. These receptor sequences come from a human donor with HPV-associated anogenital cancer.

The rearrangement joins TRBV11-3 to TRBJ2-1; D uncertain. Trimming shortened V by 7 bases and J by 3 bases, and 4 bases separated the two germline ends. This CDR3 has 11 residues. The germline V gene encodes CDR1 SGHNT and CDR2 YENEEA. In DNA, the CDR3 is TGTGCCAGCACCGACTACAATGAGCAGTTCTTC. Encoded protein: CASTDYNEQFF. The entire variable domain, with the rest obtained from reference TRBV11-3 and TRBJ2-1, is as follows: EAGVVQSPRYKIIEKKQPVAFWCNPISGHNTLYWYLQNLGQGPELLIRYENEEAVDDSQLPKDRFSAERLKGVDSTLKIQPAELGDSAVYLCASTDYNEQFFGPGTRLTVL.

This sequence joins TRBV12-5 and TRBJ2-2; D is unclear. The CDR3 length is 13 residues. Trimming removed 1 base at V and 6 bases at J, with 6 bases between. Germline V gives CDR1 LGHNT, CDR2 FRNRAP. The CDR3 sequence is CASGLGGAGELFF. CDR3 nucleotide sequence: TGTGCTAGTGGTTTGGGGGGTGCCGGGGAGCTGTTTTTT.

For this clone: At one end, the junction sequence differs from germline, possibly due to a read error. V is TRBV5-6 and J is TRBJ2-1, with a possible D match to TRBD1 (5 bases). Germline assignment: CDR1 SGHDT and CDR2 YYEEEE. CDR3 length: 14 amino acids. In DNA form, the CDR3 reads TGTGCCAGCAGGTTGGGGCGGTCCTACAATGAGCAGTTCTTC. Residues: CASRLGRSYNEQFF.

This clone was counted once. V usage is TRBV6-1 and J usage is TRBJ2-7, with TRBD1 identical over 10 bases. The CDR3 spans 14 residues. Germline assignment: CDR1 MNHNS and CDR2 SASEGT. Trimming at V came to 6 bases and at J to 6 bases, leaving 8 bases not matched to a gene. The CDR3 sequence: CASRKETGGAEQYF. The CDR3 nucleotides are TGTGCCAGCAGGAAGGAGACAGGGGGCGCCGAGCAGTACTTC.

This chain's CDR3 is CASSQGLNSPLHF. CDR3 nucleotides: TGTGCCAGCTCACAGGGGCTTAATTCACCCCTCCACTTT. J is TRBJ1-6 and V is TRBV18; tentatively, D is TRBD1 (5 bases). CDR1 KGHSH and CDR2 LQKENI come from the germline V gene. The CDR3 totals 13 residues. V gave up 4 bases and J gave up 6 bases, with 7 bases separating them.

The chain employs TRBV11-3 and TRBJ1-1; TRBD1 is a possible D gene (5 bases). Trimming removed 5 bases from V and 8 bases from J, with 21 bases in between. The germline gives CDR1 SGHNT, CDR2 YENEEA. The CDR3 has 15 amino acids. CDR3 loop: CASSLPSGPGAEAFF. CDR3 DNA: TGTGCCAGCAGCCTCCCCTCAGGGCCGGGTGCCGAAGCTTTCTTT.

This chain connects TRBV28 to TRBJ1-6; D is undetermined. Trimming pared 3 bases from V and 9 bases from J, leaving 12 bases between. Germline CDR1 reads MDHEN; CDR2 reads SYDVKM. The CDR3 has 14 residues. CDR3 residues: CASSLGFGRSPLHF. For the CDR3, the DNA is TGTGCCAGCAGTTTGGGCTTCGGGCGTTCACCCCTCCACTTT.

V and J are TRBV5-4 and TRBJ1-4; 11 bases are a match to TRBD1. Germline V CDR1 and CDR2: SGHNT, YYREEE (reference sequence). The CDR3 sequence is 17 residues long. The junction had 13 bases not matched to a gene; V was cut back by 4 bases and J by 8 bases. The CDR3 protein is CASSRRGQGAWGEKLFF. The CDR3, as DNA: TGTGCCAGCAGCCGAAGAGGACAGGGGGCTTGGGGGGAAAAACTGTTTTTT.